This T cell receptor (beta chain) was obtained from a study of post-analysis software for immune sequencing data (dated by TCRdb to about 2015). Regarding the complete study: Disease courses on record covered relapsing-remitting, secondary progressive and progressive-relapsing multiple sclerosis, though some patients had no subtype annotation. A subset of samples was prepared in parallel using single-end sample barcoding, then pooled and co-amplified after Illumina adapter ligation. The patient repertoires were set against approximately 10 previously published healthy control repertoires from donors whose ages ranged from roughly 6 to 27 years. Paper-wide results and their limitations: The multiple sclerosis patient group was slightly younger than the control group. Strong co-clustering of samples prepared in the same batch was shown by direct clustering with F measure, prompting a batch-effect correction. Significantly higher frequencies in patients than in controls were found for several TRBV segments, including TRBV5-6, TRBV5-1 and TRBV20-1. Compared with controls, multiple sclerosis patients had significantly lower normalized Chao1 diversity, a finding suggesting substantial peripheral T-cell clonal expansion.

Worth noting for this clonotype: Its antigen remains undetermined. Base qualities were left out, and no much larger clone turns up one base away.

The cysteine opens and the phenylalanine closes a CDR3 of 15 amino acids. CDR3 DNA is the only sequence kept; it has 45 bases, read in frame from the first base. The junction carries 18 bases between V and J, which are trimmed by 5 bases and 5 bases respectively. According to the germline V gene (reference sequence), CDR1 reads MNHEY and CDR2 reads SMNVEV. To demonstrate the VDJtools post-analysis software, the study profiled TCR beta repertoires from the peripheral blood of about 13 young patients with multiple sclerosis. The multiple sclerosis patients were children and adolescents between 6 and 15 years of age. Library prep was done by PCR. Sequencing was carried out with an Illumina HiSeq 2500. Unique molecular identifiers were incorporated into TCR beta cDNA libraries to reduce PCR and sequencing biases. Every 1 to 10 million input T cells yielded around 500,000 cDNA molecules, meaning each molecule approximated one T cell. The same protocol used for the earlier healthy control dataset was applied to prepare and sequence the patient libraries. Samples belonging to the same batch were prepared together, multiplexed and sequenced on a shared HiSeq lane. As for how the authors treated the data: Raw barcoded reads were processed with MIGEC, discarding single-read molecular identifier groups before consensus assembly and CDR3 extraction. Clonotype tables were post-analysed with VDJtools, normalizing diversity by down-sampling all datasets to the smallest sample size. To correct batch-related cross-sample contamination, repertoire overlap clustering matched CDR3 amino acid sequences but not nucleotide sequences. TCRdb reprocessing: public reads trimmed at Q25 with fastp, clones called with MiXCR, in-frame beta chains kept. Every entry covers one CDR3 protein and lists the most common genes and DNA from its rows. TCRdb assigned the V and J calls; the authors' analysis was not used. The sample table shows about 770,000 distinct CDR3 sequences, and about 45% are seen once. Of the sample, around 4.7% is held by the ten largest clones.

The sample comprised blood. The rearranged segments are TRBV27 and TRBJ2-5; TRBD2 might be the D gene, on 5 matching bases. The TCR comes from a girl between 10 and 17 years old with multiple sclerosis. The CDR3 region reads CASSPQPGLAETQYF. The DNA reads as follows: TGTGCCAGCAGTCCCCAACCCGGACTTGCGGAGACCCAGTACTTC.